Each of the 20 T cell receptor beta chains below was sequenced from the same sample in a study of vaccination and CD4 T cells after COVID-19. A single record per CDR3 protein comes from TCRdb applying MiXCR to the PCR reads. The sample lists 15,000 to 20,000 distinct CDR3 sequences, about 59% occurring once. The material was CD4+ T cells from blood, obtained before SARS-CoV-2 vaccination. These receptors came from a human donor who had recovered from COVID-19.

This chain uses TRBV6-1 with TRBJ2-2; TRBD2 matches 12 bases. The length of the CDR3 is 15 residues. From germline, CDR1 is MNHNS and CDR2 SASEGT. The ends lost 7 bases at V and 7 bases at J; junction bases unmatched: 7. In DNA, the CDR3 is TGTGCCAGCACCTCTAGCGGGAGGGTACGCGGGGAGCTGTTTTTT. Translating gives CASTSSGRVRGELFF.

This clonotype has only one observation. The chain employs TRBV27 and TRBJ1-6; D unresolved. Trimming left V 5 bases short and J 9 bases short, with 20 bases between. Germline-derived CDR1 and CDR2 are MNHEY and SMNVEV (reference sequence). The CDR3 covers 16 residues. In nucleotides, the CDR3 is TGTGCCAGCAGTCTTCAACTTCTGGCCCCAATTTCACCCCTCCACTTT. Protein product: CASSLQLLAPISPLHF.

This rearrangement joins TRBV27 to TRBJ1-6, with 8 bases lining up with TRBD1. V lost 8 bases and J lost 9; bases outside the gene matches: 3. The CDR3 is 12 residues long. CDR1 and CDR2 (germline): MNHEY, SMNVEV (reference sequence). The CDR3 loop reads CASGQGFSPLHF. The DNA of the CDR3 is TGTGCCAGCGGACAGGGTTTTTCACCCCTCCACTTT.

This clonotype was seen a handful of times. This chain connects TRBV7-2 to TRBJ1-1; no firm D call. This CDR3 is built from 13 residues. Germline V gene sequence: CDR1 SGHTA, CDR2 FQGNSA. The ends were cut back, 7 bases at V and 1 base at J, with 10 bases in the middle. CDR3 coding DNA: TGTGCCAGCAAAGGACTCCCGAACACTGAAGCTTTCTTT. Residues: CASKGLPNTEAFF.

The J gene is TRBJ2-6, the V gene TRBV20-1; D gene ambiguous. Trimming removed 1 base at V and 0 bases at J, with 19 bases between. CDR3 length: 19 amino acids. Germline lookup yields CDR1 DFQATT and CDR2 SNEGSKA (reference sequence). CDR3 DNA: TGCAGTGCTAGAGGTAATAGGAATTCCGGCCTCTCTGGGGCCAACGTCCTGACTTTC. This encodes CSARGNRNSGLSGANVLTF.

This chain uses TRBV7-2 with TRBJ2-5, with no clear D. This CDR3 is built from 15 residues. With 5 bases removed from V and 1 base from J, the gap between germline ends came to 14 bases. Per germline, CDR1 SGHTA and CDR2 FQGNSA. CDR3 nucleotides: TGTGCCAGCAGCGGCAGCAGCTCAGTCCAAGAGACCCAGTACTTC. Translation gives CASSGSSSVQETQYF. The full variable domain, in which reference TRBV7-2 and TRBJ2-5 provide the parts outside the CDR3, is GAGVSQSPSNKVTEKGKDVELRCDPISGHTALYWYRQSLGQGLEFLIYFQGNSAPDKSGLPSDRFSAERTGGSVSTLTIQRTQQEDSAVYLCASSGSSSVQETQYFGPGTRLLVL.

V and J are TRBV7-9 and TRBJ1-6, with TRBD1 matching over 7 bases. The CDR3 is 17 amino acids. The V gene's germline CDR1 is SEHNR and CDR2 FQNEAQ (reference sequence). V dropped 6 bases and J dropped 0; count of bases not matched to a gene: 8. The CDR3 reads CASRRQGSDSYNSPLHF. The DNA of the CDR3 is TGTGCCAGCAGGAGACAGGGTAGTGACTCCTATAATTCACCCCTCCACTTT. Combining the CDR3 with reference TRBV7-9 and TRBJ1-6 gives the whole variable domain DTGVSQNPRHKITKRGQNVTFRCDPISEHNRLYWYRQTLGQGPEFLTYFQNEAQLEKSRLLSDRFSAERPKGSFSTLEIQRTEQGDSAMYLCASRRQGSDSYNSPLHFGNGTRLTVT.

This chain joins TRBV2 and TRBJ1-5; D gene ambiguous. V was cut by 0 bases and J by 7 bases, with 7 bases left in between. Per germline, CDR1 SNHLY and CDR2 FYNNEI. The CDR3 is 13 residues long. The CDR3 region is CASSEAHTQPQHF. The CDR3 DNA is TGTGCCAGCAGTGAAGCCCACACCCAGCCCCAGCATTTT.

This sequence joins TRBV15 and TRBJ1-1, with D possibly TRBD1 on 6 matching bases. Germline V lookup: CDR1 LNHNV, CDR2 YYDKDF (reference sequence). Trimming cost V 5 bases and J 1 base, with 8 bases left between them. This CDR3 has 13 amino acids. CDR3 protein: CATSWDKNTEAFF. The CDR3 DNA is TGTGCCACCAGCTGGGACAAGAACACTGAAGCTTTCTTT. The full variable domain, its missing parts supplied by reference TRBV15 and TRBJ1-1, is DAMVIQNPRYQVTQFGKPVTLSCSQTLNHNVMYWYQQKSSQAPKLLFHYYDKDFNNEADTPDNFQSRRPNTSFCFLDIRSPGLGDTAMYLCATSWDKNTEAFFGQGTRLTVV.

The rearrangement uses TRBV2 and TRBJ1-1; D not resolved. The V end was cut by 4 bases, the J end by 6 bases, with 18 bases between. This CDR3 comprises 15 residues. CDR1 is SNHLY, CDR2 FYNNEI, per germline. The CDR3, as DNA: TGTGCCAGCAGTGGTGGTCACCCGACGCAGGCTGAAGCTTTCTTT. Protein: CASSGGHPTQAEAFF.

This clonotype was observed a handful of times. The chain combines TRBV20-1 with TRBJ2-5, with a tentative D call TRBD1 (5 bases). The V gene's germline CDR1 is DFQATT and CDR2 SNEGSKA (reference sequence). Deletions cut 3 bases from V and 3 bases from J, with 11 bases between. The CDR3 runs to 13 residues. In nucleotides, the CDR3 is TGCAGTGCTAGGCCCCCAGGGAAAGAGACCCAGTACTTC. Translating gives CSARPPGKETQYF.

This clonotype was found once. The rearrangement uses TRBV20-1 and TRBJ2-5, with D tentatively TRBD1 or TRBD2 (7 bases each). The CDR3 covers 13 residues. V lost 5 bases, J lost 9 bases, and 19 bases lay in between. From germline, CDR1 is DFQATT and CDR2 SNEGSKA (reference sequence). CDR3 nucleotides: TGCAGTGCTCCAGGGGGGGACAGAGTGGCCCAGTACTTC. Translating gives CSAPGGDRVAQYF.

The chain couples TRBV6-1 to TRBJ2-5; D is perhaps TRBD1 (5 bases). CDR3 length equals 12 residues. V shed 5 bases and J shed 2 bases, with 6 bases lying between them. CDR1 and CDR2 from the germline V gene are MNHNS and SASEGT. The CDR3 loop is CASSRQQETQYF. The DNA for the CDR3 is TGTGCCAGCAGTAGACAGCAAGAGACCCAGTACTTC.

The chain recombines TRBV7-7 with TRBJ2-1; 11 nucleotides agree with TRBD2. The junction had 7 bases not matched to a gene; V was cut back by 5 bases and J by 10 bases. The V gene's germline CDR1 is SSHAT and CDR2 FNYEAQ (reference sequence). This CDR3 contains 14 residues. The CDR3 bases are TGTGCCAGCAGCCCCGAAGTAGCGGGAGGGGAGCAGTTCTTC. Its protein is CASSPEVAGGEQFF.

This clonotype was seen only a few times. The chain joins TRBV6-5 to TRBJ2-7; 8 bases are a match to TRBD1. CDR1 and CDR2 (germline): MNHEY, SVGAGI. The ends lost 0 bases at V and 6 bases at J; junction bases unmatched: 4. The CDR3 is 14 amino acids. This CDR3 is CASSYSAGGAEQYF. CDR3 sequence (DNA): TGTGCCAGCAGTTACTCGGCAGGGGGCGCCGAGCAGTACTTC.

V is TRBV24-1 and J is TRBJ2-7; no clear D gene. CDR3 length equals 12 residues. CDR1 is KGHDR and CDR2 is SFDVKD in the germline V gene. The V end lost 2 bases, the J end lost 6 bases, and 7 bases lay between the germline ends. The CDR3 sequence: CATSDWIGEQYF. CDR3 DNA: TGTGCCACCAGTGATTGGATAGGCGAGCAGTACTTC.

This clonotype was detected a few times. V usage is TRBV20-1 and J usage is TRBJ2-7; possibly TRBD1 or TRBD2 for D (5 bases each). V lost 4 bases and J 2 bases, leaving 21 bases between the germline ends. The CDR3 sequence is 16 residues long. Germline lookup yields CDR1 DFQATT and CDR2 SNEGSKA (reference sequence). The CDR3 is CSAIIATRGAAYEQYF. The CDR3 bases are TGCAGTGCTATTATTGCAACGCGAGGGGCAGCCTACGAGCAGTACTTC.

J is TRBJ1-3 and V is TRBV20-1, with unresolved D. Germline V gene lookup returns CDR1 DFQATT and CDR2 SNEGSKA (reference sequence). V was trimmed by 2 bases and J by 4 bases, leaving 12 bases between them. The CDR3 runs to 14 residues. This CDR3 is CSARSSAIGNTIYF. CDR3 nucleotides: TGCAGTGCTAGATCGAGCGCGATAGGAAACACCATATATTTT.

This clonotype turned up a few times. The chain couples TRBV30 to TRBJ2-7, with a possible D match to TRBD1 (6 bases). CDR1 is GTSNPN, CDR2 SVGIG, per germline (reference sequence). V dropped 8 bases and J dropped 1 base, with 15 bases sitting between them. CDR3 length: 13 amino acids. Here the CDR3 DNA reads TGTGCCAGCGGAACAGGGATGTCCTACGAGCAGTACTTC. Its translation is CASGTGMSYEQYF.

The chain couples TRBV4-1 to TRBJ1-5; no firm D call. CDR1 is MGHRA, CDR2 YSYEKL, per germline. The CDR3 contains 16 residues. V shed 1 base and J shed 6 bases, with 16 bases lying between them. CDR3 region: CASSQVEFGSSQPQHF. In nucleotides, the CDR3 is TGCGCCAGCAGCCAAGTAGAGTTTGGCAGTAGTCAGCCCCAGCATTTT.